Described below is a single T cell receptor (beta chain) sequence and its context. Antigen: not known. MiXCR, run by TCRdb on the RT-PCR reads, gives a single entry per CDR3 protein. The table lists about 480,000 distinct CDR3 sequences, 10% to 15% of them singletons. This specimen belongs to a study of response to subunit inactivated influenza vaccine. The study's findings and limits: The authors put forward the suggestion that each seasonal influenza vaccination may bring in only a limited number of new T cells.

Germline CDR1 and CDR2: SGHRS and YFSETQ. Trimming stripped 4 bases from V and 6 bases from J, with 18 bases between. This CDR3 has 15 residues. V usage is TRBV5-1 and J usage is TRBJ2-3; D possibly corresponds to TRBD2 (7 bases). This clonotype was obtained from a man between 50 and 59 years old who received an inactivated influenza vaccine. The material was PBMCs from blood, obtained 45 days after vaccination. The CDR3: CASSPGGQASDTQYF. The CDR3 DNA sequence: TGCGCCAGCAGCCCGGGGGGCCAGGCTTCGGATACGCAGTATTTT.